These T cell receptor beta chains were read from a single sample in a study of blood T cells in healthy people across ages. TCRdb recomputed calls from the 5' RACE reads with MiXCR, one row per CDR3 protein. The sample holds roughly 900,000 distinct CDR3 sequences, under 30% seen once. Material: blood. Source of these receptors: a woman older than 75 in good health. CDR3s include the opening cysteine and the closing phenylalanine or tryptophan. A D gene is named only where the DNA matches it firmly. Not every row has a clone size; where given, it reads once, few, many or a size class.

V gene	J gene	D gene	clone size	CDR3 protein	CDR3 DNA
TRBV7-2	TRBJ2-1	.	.	CANSQGTGTFYNEQFF	TGTGCCAACAGCCAGGGGACCGGGACTTTCTACAATGAGCAGTTCTTC
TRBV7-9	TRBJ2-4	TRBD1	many	CASSSGQGNIQYF	TGTGCCAGCAGCTCCGGACAGGGAAACATTCAGTACTTC
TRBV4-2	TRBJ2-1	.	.	CASSQDSPSSYNEQFF	TGTGCCAGCAGCCAAGATTCCCCGAGCTCCTACAATGAGCAGTTCTTC
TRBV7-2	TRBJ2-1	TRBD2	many	CASSPREGTYNEQFF	TGTGCCAGCAGCCCCCGGGAGGGAACCTACAATGAGCAGTTCTTC
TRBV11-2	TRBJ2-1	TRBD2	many	CASSLGQAGGYNEQFF	TGTGCCAGCAGCTTAGGTCAAGCGGGGGGGTACAATGAGCAGTTCTTC
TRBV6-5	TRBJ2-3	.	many	CASSPSGPMSPTDTQYF	TGTGCCAGCAGTCCCTCGGGTCCAATGAGCCCCACAGATACGCAGTATTTT
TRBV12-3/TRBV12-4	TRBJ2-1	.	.	CASSLTRRSYNEQFF	TGTGCCAGCAGTTTAACTAGACGTTCCTACAATGAGCAGTTCTTC
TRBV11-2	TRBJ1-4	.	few	CASRTRANEKLFF	TGTGCCAGCAGAACGCGAGCTAATGAAAAACTGTTTTTT
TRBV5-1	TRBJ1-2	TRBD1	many	CASSWRTGANYGYTF	TGCGCCAGCAGCTGGAGGACAGGGGCTAACTATGGCTACACCTTC
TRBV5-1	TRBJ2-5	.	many	CASSLESPVRETQYF	TGCGCCAGCAGCCTCGAGTCGCCGGTCCGAGAGACCCAGTACTTC
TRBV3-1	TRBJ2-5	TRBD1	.	CASSHARTGWETQYF	TGTGCCAGCAGCCACGCGAGGACAGGATGGGAGACCCAGTACTTC
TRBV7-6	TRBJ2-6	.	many	CASSSLGRGANVLTF	TGTGCCAGCAGCTCACTAGGGCGGGGGGCCAACGTCCTGACTTTC
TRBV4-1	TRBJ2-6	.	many	CASSPTDPGANVLTF	TGCGCCAGCAGCCCTACGGACCCTGGGGCCAACGTCCTGACTTTC
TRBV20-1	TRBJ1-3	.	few	CSADDLSSGNTIYF	TGCAGTGCGGATGACCTTAGCTCTGGAAACACCATATATTTT
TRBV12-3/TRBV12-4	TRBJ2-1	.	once	CASSFDQGETQFF	TGTGCCAGCAGTTTCGACCAGGGAGAGACCCAGTTCTTC